Listed here is a single T cell receptor beta chain. PCR was performed a second time for about 6 to 12 cycles using a sample-barcoded 5' primer and a J-beta primer mix. Each cDNA molecule, via a template-switch adaptor with 12 random nucleotides, was tagged. TCRdb called the 5' RACE reads again in MiXCR, with one record for every CDR3 protein. The table shows 550,000 to 700,000 distinct CDR3 sequences, with 25% to 30% occurring only once. The germline V gene encodes CDR1 SGHVS and CDR2 FQNEAQ. The CDR3 is made up of 15 amino acids. The sample comes from a study of blood T cells in healthy people across ages.

The specimen sequenced was blood. The rearrangement joins TRBV7-8 to TRBJ2-1; 7 bases match TRBD2. The last part of the DNA fits TRBJ2-5 better; the J call may be wrong. The receptor was derived from a woman aged 70-85 years in good health. The CDR3, as DNA: TGTGCCAGCAGCTTGGGGACTAACAGGCAAGAGACCCAGTACTTC. It specifies CASSLGTNRQETQYF.